The subject of this entry is one TCR beta chain. Its antigen is currently unknown. Within the sample, other DNA sequences also encode this same CDR3. The CDR3 contains 13 residues. V was trimmed by 1 base and J by 6 bases, leaving 6 bases between them. Germline V gives CDR1 SGHVS, CDR2 FQNEAQ. This sample is drawn from a study of shared clonotypes between healthy human individuals. Study as a whole: Three plates each covered CD4 naive and memory; CD8 naive two, CD8 memory one.

Sequenced by immunoSEQ multiplex PCR; TCRdb stores in-frame clones only, minus some. The sample contains about 2 million clones, roughly 96% of which appear only once. Broader study findings: Clonotypes shared by all four sorted-subset donors had higher generation probabilities than non-shared clonotypes.

The sequenced material came from naive CD4+ T cells sorted from blood. Subset described: CD45RA+ positively selected. The rearrangement links TRBV7-8 to TRBJ2-2; D is unclear. The sequence derives from a man younger than 35 in good health. The CDR3 here is CASSLVGSGELFF. CDR3 in DNA: TGTGCCAGCAGCTTAGTGGGTTCCGGGGAGCTGTTTTTT.